The source of this T cell receptor (beta chain) is a study of T cell responses to AZD1222 COVID-19 vaccine. As for the study in general: Second-dose recipients at about 4 or about 12 weeks were treated as one pooled group.

Study-level findings and limits: Samples come after the peak T cell response, not at day 14.

The sample holds one count of this clone. Its target is not known. This table comes from immunoSEQ multiplex PCR, and its TCRdb copy is limited to in-frame clones, with some not included. This repertoire shows approximately 190,000 clones, 92% found once; its top ten account for 1% to 1.5%. The CDR3 sequence is 14 residues long. Germline V gene data show CDR1 as SGDLS and CDR2 as YYNGEE. V lost 3 bases to trimming and J lost 5 bases, with 11 bases between them. The receptor was derived from an adult in good health. The starting material was peripheral blood, obtained on day 0 of AZD1222 vaccination. This rearrangement joins TRBV9 to TRBJ2-2; tentative D call: TRBD1 (6 bases). CDR3 loop: CASSGQARTGELFF. The CDR3 DNA reads TGTGCCAGCAGCGGACAGGCGAGGACCGGGGAGCTGTTTTTT.